This T cell receptor (beta chain) was sequenced during a study of blood T cells in healthy people across ages. The authors ran a second PCR of about 6 to 12 cycles using a sample-barcoded 5' primer and a J-beta primer mix. The authors tagged each cDNA molecule using a template-switch adaptor with 12 random nucleotides. TCRdb recomputed calls from the 5' RACE reads with MiXCR, one row per CDR3 protein. The sample lists about 780,000 distinct CDR3 sequences; about half were seen once. This CDR3 region has 16 residues. The germline gives CDR1 SGHAT, CDR2 FQNNGV. Trimming took 3 bases from V and 4 from J; bases not matched to a gene: 5.

Material for sequencing was blood. The receptor was isolated from a man of 80 years or more in good health. V gene TRBV11-2 combines with J gene TRBJ2-1; 11 bases match TRBD2. The chain's CDR3 is CASSFGTSGAYNEQFF. The CDR3 nucleotides read TGTGCCAGCAGCTTTGGGACTAGCGGAGCTTACAATGAGCAGTTCTTC.